The clone carrying this T cell receptor (beta chain) has a count of ten or more. Its antigen remains unknown. These data originate in a study of T cell repertoires in cytomegalovirus infection. TCRdb processed the reads anew with MiXCR; each CDR3 protein has one entry. The sample has 350,000 to 450,000 distinct CDR3 sequences, 18% seen once. Study conclusions and caveats: HLA-C-restricted CMV-specific TCR beta clonotypes were dominant in the ex vivo response.

V was shortened by 6 bases and J by 4 bases, with 12 bases between the two germline ends. Germline loops: CDR1 SGHTA, CDR2 FQGNSA. The CDR3 is 13 residues long. This TCR was recovered from a human donor in good health (CMV status not recorded). Some clones in this sample may be carry-over from other donors' samples. This rearrangement joins TRBV7-2 to TRBJ1-1; unclear D gene. Sequenced sample: PBMCs. Here the CDR3 reads CASSLGPFTEAFF. In DNA, the CDR3 is TGTGCCAGCAGTCTCGGTCCGTTCACTGAAGCTTTCTTT.